These T cell receptor beta chains were read from a single sample in a study of beta chain features in type 1 diabetes. The method was immunoSEQ multiplex PCR; TCRdb's version includes in-frame clones alone and lacks a portion of them. The profile shows roughly 150,000 clones, roughly 9% of them singletons. The sample was central memory CD4+ T cells from blood. Receptors were obtained from a woman younger than 45 with type 1 diabetes. Each CDR3 is given with its conserved first and last residue. The order of the fields is D gene, clone size, V gene, J gene, CDR3 DNA, CDR3 protein. The D gene is left open where the match is weak. Expanded clones get a size class; other rows say once, few or many, or leave the size out.

d_gene: TRBD2
abundance: .
v_gene: TRBV7-2
j_gene: TRBJ2-7
CDR3nt: TGTGCCAGCAGCTTGGCCTCCGGGACTAGCGTCGAGCAGTACTTC
CDR3aa: CASSLASGTSVEQYF

d_gene: TRBD1
abundance: few
v_gene: TRBV19
j_gene: TRBJ2-5
CDR3nt: TGTGCCAGTAAGACCGGGACAGAGTATCCGGAGACCCAGTACTTC
CDR3aa: CASKTGTEYPETQYF

d_gene: .
abundance: .
v_gene: TRBV5-1
j_gene: TRBJ2-2
CDR3nt: TGCGCCAGCAGCTTGGACAGTCCGAACACCGGGGAGCTGTTTTTT
CDR3aa: CASSLDSPNTGELFF

d_gene: TRBD2
abundance: few
v_gene: TRBV14
j_gene: TRBJ2-5
CDR3nt: TGTGCCAGCAGCCCCCTAGCGGGGGGGCCCCAGTACTTC
CDR3aa: CASSPLAGGPQYF

d_gene: .
abundance: .
v_gene: TRBV28
j_gene: TRBJ2-3
CDR3nt: TGTGCCAGCAGTTTAGTGGCCCTCACAGATACGCAGTATTTT
CDR3aa: CASSLVALTDTQYF

d_gene: TRBD2
abundance: .
v_gene: TRBV5-1
j_gene: TRBJ2-3
CDR3nt: TGCGCCAGCAGCGGGGAGGGGACAGATACGCAGTATTTT
CDR3aa: CASSGEGTDTQYF

d_gene: TRBD1
abundance: .
v_gene: TRBV28
j_gene: TRBJ2-1
CDR3nt: TGTCTCTCACAGGGGGCCTCCTACAATGAGCAGTTCTTC
CDR3aa: CLSQGASYNEQFF

d_gene: TRBD2
abundance: many
v_gene: TRBV2
j_gene: TRBJ2-1
CDR3nt: TGTGCCAGCATTAAGGGAGGGGTCGACAATGAGCAGTTCTTC
CDR3aa: CASIKGGVDNEQFF

d_gene: TRBD1
abundance: .
v_gene: TRBV19
j_gene: TRBJ2-7
CDR3nt: TGTGCCAGTACAGGACAGGGAGGAACCTACGAGCAGTACTTC
CDR3aa: CASTGQGGTYEQYF

d_gene: .
abundance: few
v_gene: TRBV14
j_gene: TRBJ2-7
CDR3nt: TGTGCCAGCAGCCAAGATTGGCTAGCCTCCTACGAGCAGTACTTC
CDR3aa: CASSQDWLASYEQYF

d_gene: .
abundance: once
v_gene: TRBV6-1
j_gene: TRBJ2-2
CDR3nt: TGTGCCAGCAGAGTCAGCGCGAACACCGGGGAGCTGTTTTTT
CDR3aa: CASRVSANTGELFF

d_gene: .
abundance: .
v_gene: TRBV28
j_gene: TRBJ2-5
CDR3nt: TGTGCCAGCAGTTTCCGGGACACTGGAGAGACCCAGTACTTC
CDR3aa: CASSFRDTGETQYF

d_gene: TRBD1
abundance: few
v_gene: TRBV29-1
j_gene: TRBJ1-2
CDR3nt: TGCAGCGTTGATAGAGGGCAGGGGGCCCGTGGCTATGGCTACACCTTC
CDR3aa: CSVDRGQGARGYGYTF

d_gene: TRBD1
abundance: few
v_gene: TRBV5-1
j_gene: TRBJ1-1
CDR3nt: TGCGCCAGCAGCTTGGACCCGGGACAGGGGGGCACTGAAGCTTTCTTT
CDR3aa: CASSLDPGQGGTEAFF

d_gene: TRBD1
abundance: .
v_gene: TRBV11-2
j_gene: TRBJ2-4
CDR3nt: TGTGCCAGCAGCGGCGACAGGGGGAACATTCAGTACTTC
CDR3aa: CASSGDRGNIQYF

d_gene: TRBD1
abundance: .
v_gene: TRBV5-6
j_gene: TRBJ2-1
CDR3nt: TGTGCCAGCAGGGCGGCCGGGACAGGGGGACTAGATGAGCAGTTCTTC
CDR3aa: CASRAAGTGGLDEQFF

d_gene: .
abundance: .
v_gene: TRBV5-4
j_gene: TRBJ2-5
CDR3nt: TGCGCCAGCAGCCAAGATGGGGCAGGAGGGGAGACCCAGTACTTC
CDR3aa: CASSQDGAGGETQYF

d_gene: .
abundance: .
v_gene: TRBV5-1
j_gene: TRBJ2-1
CDR3nt: TGCGCCAGCAGCTTGAGTAGTTTCGCAAATGAGCAGTTCTTC
CDR3aa: CASSLSSFANEQFF

d_gene: TRBD1
abundance: few
v_gene: TRBV11-3
j_gene: TRBJ2-5
CDR3nt: TGTGCCAGCAGCGTGACAGGGTCGGAGACCCAGTACTTC
CDR3aa: CASSVTGSETQYF

d_gene: .
abundance: .
v_gene: TRBV29-1
j_gene: TRBJ2-5
CDR3nt: TGCAGCGTCAGTTCAGGGGGGGAGACCCAGTACTTC
CDR3aa: CSVSSGGETQYF

d_gene: TRBD2
abundance: few
v_gene: TRBV10-2
j_gene: TRBJ2-3
CDR3nt: TGCGCCAGCCGGACTAGCGGAACAGATACGCAGTATTTT
CDR3aa: CASRTSGTDTQYF

d_gene: .
abundance: .
v_gene: TRBV7-6
j_gene: TRBJ2-1
CDR3nt: TGTGCCAGCAGCCGCAGCGGGAATGAGCAGTTCTTC
CDR3aa: CASSRSGNEQFF

d_gene: .
abundance: few
v_gene: TRBV5-1
j_gene: TRBJ2-3
CDR3nt: TGCGCCAGCACCCTACGACTGGCGGGAACAGATACGCAGTATTTT
CDR3aa: CASTLRLAGTDTQYF

d_gene: TRBD2
abundance: few
v_gene: TRBV4-2
j_gene: TRBJ2-7
CDR3nt: TGTGCCAGCAGCCGGGAACTAGCGGGAGATTACGAGCAGTACTTC
CDR3aa: CASSRELAGDYEQYF

d_gene: .
abundance: .
v_gene: TRBV11-2
j_gene: TRBJ2-7
CDR3nt: TGTGCCAGCAGCTTGAGTCCGTATCTCTCCTACGAGCAGTACTTC
CDR3aa: CASSLSPYLSYEQYF

d_gene: .
abundance: .
v_gene: TRBV5-1
j_gene: TRBJ2-3
CDR3nt: TGCGCCAGCAGCTTGCAAGGGACTAGCACAGATACGCAGTATTTT
CDR3aa: CASSLQGTSTDTQYF

d_gene: .
abundance: few
v_gene: TRBV18
j_gene: TRBJ2-7
CDR3nt: TGTGCCAGCTCACCGCCCACAGGGATCTACGAGCAGTACTTC
CDR3aa: CASSPPTGIYEQYF

d_gene: TRBD1
abundance: few
v_gene: TRBV29-1
j_gene: TRBJ2-4
CDR3nt: TGCAGCGCCGCCGGGACAGGGAGTGTGAACATTCAGTACTTC
CDR3aa: CSAAGTGSVNIQYF

d_gene: .
abundance: .
v_gene: TRBV11-2
j_gene: TRBJ2-5
CDR3nt: TGTGCCAGCAGGCTAACAGGGAAGACCCAGTACTTC
CDR3aa: CASRLTGKTQYF

d_gene: .
abundance: few
v_gene: TRBV29-1
j_gene: TRBJ1-1
CDR3nt: TGCAGCGTTGTCAGGGGACAGAACACTGAAGCTTTCTTT
CDR3aa: CSVVRGQNTEAFF

d_gene: .
abundance: .
v_gene: TRBV5-1
j_gene: TRBJ2-1
CDR3nt: TGCGCCAGCAGCTTGGACAGCTCCTACAATGAGCAGTTCTTC
CDR3aa: CASSLDSSYNEQFF

d_gene: .
abundance: .
v_gene: TRBV4-2
j_gene: TRBJ2-7
CDR3nt: TGTGCCAGCAGCCAAGAAGTACTCCTCTACGAGCAGTACTTC
CDR3aa: CASSQEVLLYEQYF

d_gene: .
abundance: few
v_gene: TRBV9
j_gene: TRBJ2-3
CDR3nt: TGTGCCAGCAGCGGCGGCGGGACGGTAACAGATACGCAGTATTTT
CDR3aa: CASSGGGTVTDTQYF